This note documents a single T cell receptor (beta chain) sequence. The antigen it binds to is not known. Within one base of it there is no much larger clone, and no base qualities were kept. Ficoll-Paque density gradient centrifugation was the method used to isolate PBMCs. This record belongs to a study of T-cell memory formation after mild COVID-19 (dated by TCRdb to the early 2020s). For context, the study as a whole: TCR sequence clusters from the two donors were found to be largely donor specific. The cohort comprised two young, previously healthy adult volunteers, one female and one male. In a couple of donors, T-cell clones that expanded and contracted after mild COVID-19 were tracked by sequencing TCRalpha and TCRbeta repertoires over time. Results and caveats for the whole study, not just this receptor: Clones that contracted from day 15 to 85 showed balanced CD4/CD8 phenotypes, whereas a second wave of clones that expanded from day 15 to 37 leaned towards CD4+. The detection of some responding clones in pre-infection memory suggests that pre-existing cross-reactive memory T cells joined the SARS-CoV-2 response. Contracting CD4+ clones appeared mostly in the CM and EM memory subsets, whereas CD8+ clones were enriched in EMRA. Only two mild cases were covered by the study, and larger cohorts that include severe cases with pre-infection samples were considered necessary. SARS-CoV-2 specificity of the second-wave clones peaking on day 37 was not confirmed.

The instrument was an Illumina NovaSeq 6000. TCRalpha and TCRbeta cDNA libraries were constructed by 5'RACE with constant-segment primers, with sample barcodes and unique molecular identifiers being introduced. RNA was extracted from every sample with Trizol reagent. Library amplification was performed in two PCR steps, and a second sample barcode and Illumina TruSeq adapters were introduced in the second step. Sequencing of libraries was performed on an Illumina NovaSeq with 2 x 150 bp paired-end reads. Per the original workflow: Reads were demultiplexed and collapsed into UMI-guided consensus sequences with migec v1.2.7. With mixcr v2.1.11, UMI consensuses were aligned to TRA and TRB V and J templates and assembled into clonotypes. A clonotype was counted as expanded or contracted only when both edgeR and NoisET called the clonotype significant, with the noise models trained on biological replicates. edgeR calls used a false discovery rate-adjusted p below 0.01 and a log2 fold-change threshold of 1. As an exploratory analysis of dynamics, max-normalized trajectories of the 1000 most abundant clonotypes were examined with PCA combined with hierarchical clustering. Separately sequenced CD4+ and CD8+ repertoires were used to assign the CD4 or CD8 phenotype of responding clones. In TCRdb, the public reads were trimmed at Q25 with fastp and aligned with MiXCR, with productive beta chains retained. Under each unique CDR3 protein, matching rows form one entry showing the most common genes and DNA. TCRdb, rather than the study authors, made the V and J calls. The sample has 300,000 to 350,000 distinct CDR3 sequences on record, 15% to 20% of them singletons. Together, the top ten hold 20% to 25% of the sample.

The V end gives up 6 bases and the J end 8 bases, leaving 3 bases in the junction not matched to a gene. CDR1 MDHEN and CDR2 SYDVKM are derived from the germline V gene. From the cysteine up to the phenylalanine, the CDR3 has a length of 13 residues. The read is trimmed to its CDR3 DNA, 39 bases read in frame from base 1. The TCR comes from a man younger than 35 who had mild COVID-19 (a few samples of this study predate the infection). The sample titles of this study are shuffled in the database, so cell type and time point are left out; the donor was told from shared clones. In this chain, TRBV28 is recombined with TRBJ1-6; 8 central bases correspond to TRBD1. Material: PBMCs or a T cell subset sorted from them (not recorded which). The CDR3: CASRLQGDSPLHF. In nucleotide form, the sequence is TGTGCCAGCAGATTACAGGGGGATTCACCCCTCCACTTT. Supplemented by the reference TRBV28 and TRBJ1-6 proteins around the CDR3, the complete variable domain is DVKVTQSSRYLVKRTGEKVFLECVQDMDHENMFWYRQDPGLGLRLIYFSYDVKMKEKGDIPEGYSVSREKKERFSLILESASTNQTSMYLCASRLQGDSPLHFGNGTRLTVT.